This T cell receptor beta chain was identified in a study of blood T cell repertoires in COVID-19. The CDR3 is 13 residues long. Per the original data handling: It was from reference gene primer amplification that nucleated cell counts were estimated. Data came from immunoSEQ multiplex PCR; TCRdb stores just in-frame clones and leaves some out. Clone size and V and J calls were adopted from that table, with D and trimming inferred from the DNA. This table holds tens of thousands of clones, 75% to 85% found once. The chain carries TRBV21-1 and TRBJ1-1. TRBV21-1 is assigned pseudogene status. The sequence came from a human donor in a cohort sampled during active COVID-19. Material: peripheral blood. The CDR3 nucleotides are TGTGCCAGCAGCAAGATCCGGGACACTGAAGCTTTCTTT. Translation gives CASSKIRDTEAFF.